This T cell receptor (beta chain) was captured by sequencing in a study of T cells after yellow fever vaccination. This clonotype has a count of ten or more. Antigen unknown. It was through 5'RACE template switching that TCR cDNA was made, with a universal primer site and UMIs added. In TCRdb, the 5' RACE reads were re-called with MiXCR into one record per CDR3 protein. The data contain 70,000 or so distinct CDR3 sequences, 7.3% of them singletons. Study-wide points: CD4 and CD8 compartments shared a small share of clonotypes. The booster saw the reappearance of most primary-vaccination clones (roughly 97% CD4, 80% to 90% CD8).

The CDR3 spans 14 residues. CDR1 SGHKS and CDR2 YYEKEE come from the germline V gene (reference sequence). With 4 bases removed from V and 7 bases from J, the gap between germline ends came to 18 bases. Material: CD8+ T cells sorted from PBMCs, obtained 10 days after the first yellow fever vaccination. This receptor was taken from a man between 18 and 29 years old who received the YFV17D yellow fever vaccine. The chain carries TRBV5-5 and TRBJ2-7, with a weak D call TRBD2 (6 bases). In DNA form, the CDR3 reads TGTGCCAGCAGCCTCCGACGGGAGTTCTTGGAGCAGTACTTC. It encodes CASSLRREFLEQYF.